This T cell receptor (beta chain) was sequenced in a study of T-cell memory formation after mild COVID-19. TCRdb re-called the 5' RACE reads through MiXCR, storing one row per CDR3 protein. The sample holds approximately 480,000 distinct CDR3 sequences, 15% to 20% seen once. Looked up from germline, CDR1 is KGHSH and CDR2 is LQKENI. V dropped 6 bases and J dropped 7 bases, with 13 bases sitting between them. The CDR3 has 13 amino acids. V gene TRBV18 combines with J gene TRBJ2-1, with D perhaps TRBD1 or TRBD2 (5 bases each). The receptor's source is an adult woman who had mild COVID-19 (a few samples of this study predate the infection). Cell type and time point are not known. Sequences were obtained from PBMCs or a T cell subset sorted from them (not recorded which). The CDR3 sequence: CASSAGTANEQFF. Written as DNA, the CDR3 is TGTGCCAGCTCGGCAGGGACGGCAAATGAGCAGTTCTTC.